This passage covers 26 T cell receptor beta chains from one sample sequenced in a study of blood T cell repertoires in COVID-19. Sequenced by immunoSEQ multiplex PCR; TCRdb stores in-frame clones only, minus some. The sample shows 330,000 or so clones, 88% of them seen only once. The sample consisted of PBMCs or T cells enriched from blood (not recorded which). The source is a man aged 25 to 40 who had recovered from COVID-19.

The chain carries TRBV19 and TRBJ1-3; D call uncertain. The CDR3 consists of 15 residues. The germline CDR1 and CDR2 sequences are LNHDA and SQIVND (reference sequence). V lost 3 bases to trimming and J lost 1 base, with 10 bases between them. The CDR3 region is CASSMLAFSGNTIYF. The CDR3, as DNA: TGTGCCAGTAGTATGTTGGCATTTTCTGGAAACACCATATATTTT.

The chain combines TRBV5-1 with TRBJ1-3; 7 bases map to TRBD1. The CDR3 runs 18 residues. CDR1 and CDR2 from the germline V gene are SGHRS and YFSETQ. J was trimmed by 0 bases and V by 4 bases; bases with no gene match: 13. Here the CDR3 reads CASSQTPFDRDSGNTIYF. In DNA, the CDR3 is TGCGCCAGCAGCCAGACCCCCTTCGACAGGGACTCTGGAAACACCATATATTTT.

This chain uses TRBV28 with TRBJ2-7; D not resolved. This CDR3 contains 14 residues. Germline V gene data show CDR1 as MDHEN and CDR2 as SYDVKM. Deletions cut 6 bases from V and 5 bases from J, with 17 bases between. This chain's CDR3 is CASSQSGFVNEQYF. DNA for the CDR3: TGTGCCAGCAGCCAATCCGGGTTTGTGAACGAGCAGTACTTC.

The chain couples TRBV9 to TRBJ2-1; maybe TRBD2 (5 bases). The CDR3 covers 16 residues. Between the trimmed V and J ends, which lost 0 bases and 0 bases, there was a span of 10 bases. Germline V CDR1 and CDR2: SGDLS, YYNGEE. The CDR3 region has the DNA TGTGCCAGCAGCGTAGTCGCAGCGGTCTCCTACAATGAGCAGTTCTTC. Residues: CASSVVAAVSYNEQFF.

This clone was seen only a few times. The chain is built from TRBV5-8 and TRBJ2-7; 7 bases are a match to TRBD1. The length of the CDR3 is 15 residues. Per germline, CDR1 SGHTS and CDR2 YDEGEE. V lost 5 bases, J lost 0 bases, and 8 bases stayed unmatched. The CDR3 spells CASRTTGDSSYEQYF. The CDR3 DNA reads as TGTGCCAGCAGAACTACAGGGGATAGCTCCTACGAGCAGTACTTC.

The genes are TRBV7-9 and TRBJ1-4, with D possibly being TRBD1 (5 bases). V was trimmed by 5 bases and J by 0 bases, leaving 10 bases between them. Germline V gives CDR1 SEHNR, CDR2 FQNEAQ (reference sequence). The CDR3 spans 15 residues. For the CDR3, the DNA is TGTGCCAGCAGCAGGGACTCGACAACTAATGAAAAACTGTTTTTT. Its protein product is CASSRDSTTNEKLFF.

The rearrangement uses TRBV6-2 or TRBV6-3 and TRBJ2-7; no definite D call. Germline loops: CDR1 MNHEY, CDR2 SVGEGT. CDR3 length: 13 residues. Trimming took off 2 bases at V and 6 bases at J, with 11 bases between the two ends. The DNA of the CDR3 is TGTGCCAGCAGTTACCAGGTGGTGGCCGAGCAGTACTTC. Its translation is CASSYQVVAEQYF.

V and J are TRBV6-1 and TRBJ2-7; the D is unclear. CDR1 MNHNS and CDR2 SASEGT come from the germline V gene. CDR3 length: 15 residues. V was pared by 1 base and J by 5 bases, with 15 bases between. This chain's CDR3 is CASSEGRFERNEQYF. The CDR3 DNA is TGTGCCAGCAGTGAAGGGCGGTTCGAGAGGAACGAGCAGTACTTC.

This chain joins TRBV5-6 and TRBJ2-3, with 10 bases matching TRBD2. CDR1 is SGHDT, CDR2 YYEEEE, per germline. After removal of 3 bases from V and 4 bases from J, the junction contained 5 bases not matched to a gene. The CDR3 length is 15 residues. The CDR3 protein is CASSSSGGAADTQYF. The CDR3, as DNA: TGTGCCAGCAGCTCCAGCGGGGGGGCGGCAGATACGCAGTATTTT.

This clone appeared a single time. The CDR3 DNA reads TGTGCCAGCAGCTCAGTCGGGACTAGCGGGGGGGGGCAGTATTTT. It codes for CASSSVGTSGGGQYF. The chain couples TRBV7-6 to TRBJ2-3; TRBD2 matches 16 bases. Germline lookup yields CDR1 SGHVS and CDR2 FNYEAQ. The junction had 6 bases not matched to a gene; V was cut back by 4 bases and J by 11 bases. The CDR3 is made up of 15 amino acids.

V is TRBV7-8 and J is TRBJ2-1; D is perhaps TRBD1 (6 bases). The CDR3 is 15 residues long. V lost 5 bases and J lost 4, with 15 bases in between. Per the germline V gene, CDR1 is SGHVS and CDR2 is FQNEAQ. CDR3 DNA: TGTGCCAGCAGCCCCCAGGGGCGATCTTACAATGAGCAGTTCTTC. Protein product: CASSPQGRSYNEQFF.

The V gene is TRBV5-8, the J gene TRBJ2-7; tentative D call: TRBD1 (6 bases). CDR3 size: 13 residues. Germline V gives CDR1 SGHTS, CDR2 YDEGEE. Trimming pared 4 bases from V and 13 bases from J, leaving 21 bases between. This chain's CDR3 is CASSPNTLGAEYF. Written as DNA, the CDR3 is TGTGCCAGCAGCCCCAATACGCTGGGGGCAGAATACTTC.

The chain couples TRBV5-5 to TRBJ1-3, with D tentatively TRBD1 (6 bases). Germline CDR1 and CDR2: SGHKS and YYEKEE (reference sequence). V gave up 0 bases and J gave up 1 base, with 14 bases separating them. The length of the CDR3 is 17 residues. CDR3 loop: CASSLATGFGSGNTIYF. The CDR3 DNA is TGTGCCAGCAGCTTGGCCACAGGGTTTGGGTCTGGAAACACCATATATTTT.

This rearrangement joins TRBV21-1 to TRBJ2-3; the table calls TRBD1, which could not be checked here. TRBV21-1 is termed a pseudogene. The CDR3 has 15 amino acids. The CDR3 DNA reads TGTGCCAGCAGCAAAGCCGGACAGGGGGGAGATACGCAGTATTTT. Amino acid sequence: CASSKAGQGGDTQYF.

The chain is built from TRBV2 and TRBJ2-5, with a possible D match to TRBD2 (6 bases). CDR3 size: 15 residues. V was clipped by 4 bases and J by 5 bases, with 17 bases between them. Germline loops: CDR1 SNHLY, CDR2 FYNNEI. The CDR3 DNA reads TGTGCCAGCAGTGGAGTCGGGGGAGGTTTCGAGACCCAGTACTTC. It codes for CASSGVGGGFETQYF.

This clone has just one count. The chain employs TRBV6-4 and TRBJ1-1, with no clear D. The CDR3 covers 13 residues. CDR1 is MRHNA and CDR2 is SNTAGT in the germline V gene. V dropped 3 bases and J dropped 0 bases, with 5 bases sitting between them. In DNA form, the CDR3 reads TGTGCCAGCAGTGAGACTGTGAACACTGAAGCTTTCTTT. Translated: CASSETVNTEAFF.

The rearrangement uses TRBV5-6 and TRBJ1-2, with 7 bases that match TRBD1. The CDR3 is made up of 12 amino acids. CDR1 and CDR2 (germline): SGHDT, YYEEEE. After removal of 2 bases from V and 7 bases from J, the junction contained 2 bases not matched to a gene. CDR3 in amino acids: CASSFGQVGYTF. In DNA, the CDR3 is TGTGCCAGCAGCTTCGGACAGGTTGGCTACACCTTC.

This chain uses TRBV6-5 with TRBJ2-3; D not certain. Trimming took 6 bases from V and 4 from J, leaving 14 bases between them. The germline CDR1 and CDR2 sequences are MNHEY and SVGAGI. CDR3 length: 14 amino acids. CDR3 residues: CASRRPFEADTQYF. The CDR3 nucleotides are TGTGCCAGCAGAAGACCGTTCGAGGCAGATACGCAGTATTTT.

The chain is built from TRBV7-2 and TRBJ1-2, with TRBD1 matching over 9 bases. Trimming cost V 5 bases and J 4 bases; bases outside gene matches: 11. The CDR3 is 16 amino acids. The germline gives CDR1 SGHTA, CDR2 FQGNSA. The CDR3 DNA follows: TGTGCCAGCAGCATAGACGCGGGACAGGGACGCTATGGCTACACCTTC. This translates into CASSIDAGQGRYGYTF.

The V call is TRBV4-1, the J call TRBJ1-1; no clear D. Germline lookup yields CDR1 MGHRA and CDR2 YSYEKL. There are 14 residues in the CDR3. Trimming took off 1 base at V and 0 bases at J, with 6 bases between the two ends. The CDR3 protein is CASSQAFVNTEAFF. In DNA, the CDR3 is TGCGCCAGCAGCCAAGCTTTCGTGAACACTGAAGCTTTCTTT.

V is TRBV7-9 and J is TRBJ1-4; D is undetermined. Trimming took off 3 bases at V and 0 bases at J, with 11 bases between the two ends. Germline loops: CDR1 SEHNR, CDR2 FQNEAQ (reference sequence). The CDR3 sequence is 16 residues long. For the CDR3, the DNA is TGTGCCAGCAGCTTGGGCAGCGGCGCAACTAATGAAAAACTGTTTTTT. Translating gives CASSLGSGATNEKLFF. Using reference TRBV7-9 and TRBJ1-4 for the parts outside the CDR3, the full variable domain is DTGVSQNPRHKITKRGQNVTFRCDPISEHNRLYWYRQTLGQGPEFLTYFQNEAQLEKSRLLSDRFSAERPKGSFSTLEIQRTEQGDSAMYLCASSLGSGATNEKLFFGSGTQLSVL.

This clone was counted a single time. This rearrangement joins TRBV2 to TRBJ2-2; D may be TRBD1 (6 bases). Germline V CDR1 and CDR2: SNHLY, FYNNEI. The CDR3 loop spans 15 amino acids. The V end lost 5 bases, the J end lost 2 bases, and 12 bases lay between the germline ends. The CDR3 loop is CASSLGTLNTGELFF. The CDR3 bases are TGTGCCAGCAGTCTAGGGACACTTAACACCGGGGAGCTGTTTTTT.

This clone was observed a handful of times. The genes are TRBV5-1 and TRBJ1-2, with D possibly matching TRBD1 (6 bases). Trimming shortened V by 2 bases and J by 3 bases, and 11 bases separated the two germline ends. Looked up from germline, CDR1 is SGHRS and CDR2 is YFSETQ. The CDR3 totals 14 residues. The CDR3 DNA reads as TGCGCCAGCAGCTTCCGACAGGCACACTATGGCTACACCTTC. Translated, it gives CASSFRQAHYGYTF.

The V call is TRBV27, the J call TRBJ1-6, with 10 nucleotides matching TRBD1. Germline values: CDR1 MNHEY, CDR2 SMNVEV (reference sequence). V shed 3 bases and J 4 bases; nucleotides not matched to a gene: 0. This CDR3 contains 15 residues. The CDR3 nucleotides read TGTGCCAGCAGTTTGGACAGGGGGTATAATTCACCCCTCCACTTT. Amino acids: CASSLDRGYNSPLHF.

CDR3 residues: CASSSGLNSGANVLTF. CDR3 DNA sequence: TGTGCCAGTAGTTCCGGACTGAACTCTGGGGCCAACGTCCTGACTTTC. The chain couples TRBV19 to TRBJ2-6, with TRBD2 as a possible D gene (5 bases). V was pared by 5 bases and J by 0 bases, with 11 bases between. The germline gives CDR1 LNHDA, CDR2 SQIVND (reference sequence). The length of the CDR3 is 16 residues.

The chain links TRBV27 to TRBJ1-6, with unresolved D. The germline V gene encodes CDR1 MNHEY and CDR2 SMNVEV (reference sequence). This CDR3 is built from 14 residues. Trimming cost V 7 bases and J 8 bases, with 15 bases left between them. CDR3 in amino acids: CASTYGFGDSPLHF. The CDR3, as DNA: TGTGCCAGCACCTACGGGTTCGGGGATTCACCCCTCCACTTT.